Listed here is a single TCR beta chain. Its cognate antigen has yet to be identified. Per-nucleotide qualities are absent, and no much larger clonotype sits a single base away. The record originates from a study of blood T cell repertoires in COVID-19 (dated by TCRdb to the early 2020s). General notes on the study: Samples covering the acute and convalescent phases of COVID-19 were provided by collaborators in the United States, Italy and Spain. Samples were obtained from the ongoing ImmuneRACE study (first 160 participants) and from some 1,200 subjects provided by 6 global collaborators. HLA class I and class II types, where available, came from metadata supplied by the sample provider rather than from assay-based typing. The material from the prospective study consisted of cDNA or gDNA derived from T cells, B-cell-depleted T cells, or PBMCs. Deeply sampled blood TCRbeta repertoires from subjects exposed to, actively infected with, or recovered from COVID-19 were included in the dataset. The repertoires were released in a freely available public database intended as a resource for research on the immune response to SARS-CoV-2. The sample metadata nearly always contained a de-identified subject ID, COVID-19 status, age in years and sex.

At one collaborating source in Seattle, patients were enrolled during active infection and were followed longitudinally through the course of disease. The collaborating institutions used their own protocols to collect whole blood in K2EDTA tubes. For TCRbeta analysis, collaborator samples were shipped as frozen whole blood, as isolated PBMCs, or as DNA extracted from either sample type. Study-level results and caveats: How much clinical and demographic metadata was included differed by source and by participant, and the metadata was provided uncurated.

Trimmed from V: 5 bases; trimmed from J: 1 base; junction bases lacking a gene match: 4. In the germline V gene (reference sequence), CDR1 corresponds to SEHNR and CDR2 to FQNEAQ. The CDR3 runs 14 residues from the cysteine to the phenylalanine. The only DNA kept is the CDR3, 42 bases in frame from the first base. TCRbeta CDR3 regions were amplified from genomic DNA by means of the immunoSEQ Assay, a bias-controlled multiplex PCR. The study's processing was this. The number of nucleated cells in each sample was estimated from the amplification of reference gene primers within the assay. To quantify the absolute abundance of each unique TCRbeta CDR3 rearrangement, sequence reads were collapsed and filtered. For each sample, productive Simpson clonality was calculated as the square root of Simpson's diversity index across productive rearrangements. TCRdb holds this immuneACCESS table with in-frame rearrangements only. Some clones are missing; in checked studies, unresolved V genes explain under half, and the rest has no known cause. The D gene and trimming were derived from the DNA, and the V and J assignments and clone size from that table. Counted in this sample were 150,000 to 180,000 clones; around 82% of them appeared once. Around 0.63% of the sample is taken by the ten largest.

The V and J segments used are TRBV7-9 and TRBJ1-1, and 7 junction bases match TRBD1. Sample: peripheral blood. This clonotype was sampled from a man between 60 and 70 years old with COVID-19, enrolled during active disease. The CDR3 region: CASSARTGNTEAFF. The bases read TGTGCCAGCAGCGCCCGGACAGGGAACACTGAAGCTTTCTTT.